This section outlines one TCR beta chain sequence together with its context. Its antigen is currently unknown. Repertoires were generated with immunoSEQ multiplex PCR, while TCRdb's copy carries only in-frame clones and drops some. The sample lists about 38,000 clones, approximately 83% occurring once. Time point: naive CD8 control sorted from an acute-time-point sample. This sample was taken from a study of CD8 T cells in acute hepatitis C reinfection. Whole-study results and caveats: Regardless of outcome, thirteen public clonotypes appeared, one using V04-02/J02-02.

The CDR3 is 20 amino acids. V was clipped by 4 bases and J by 0 bases; unmatched bases: 14. Germline CDR1 and CDR2: SGHRS and YFSETQ. This TCR derives from a woman aged 18-35 years who spontaneously cleared hepatitis C infection. Specimen: naive CD8+ T cells from PBMCs. J is TRBJ2-2 and V is TRBV5-1, with 11 bases fitting TRBD2. DNA for the CDR3: TGCGCCAGCAGCGCCAAACTCGGACTAGCGGGCCTCGCGAACACCGGGGAGCTGTTTTTT. Its translation: CASSAKLGLAGLANTGELFF.